Presented here are 15 T cell receptor beta chains from one specimen sequenced in a study of identical twins. TCRdb reanalysed the 5' RACE reads using MiXCR and keeps one entry per CDR3 protein. The sample lists some 730,000 distinct CDR3 sequences; 18% were seen once. This sample also appeared in a second study, on T cells expressing NK-cell markers.

Specimen: PBMCs. The receptors derive from a young woman in good health.

The chain employs TRBV5-6 and TRBJ2-1; unclear D gene. This CDR3 is 12 amino acids long. Germline loops: CDR1 SGHDT, CDR2 YYEEEE. V shed 2 bases and J shed 6 bases, with 6 bases lying between them. Here the CDR3 DNA reads TGTGCCAGCAGCTTTGGATTCAATGAGCAGTTCTTC. Its translation is CASSFGFNEQFF.

This clonotype turned up a few times. V gene TRBV29-1 combines with J gene TRBJ2-5, with TRBD2 matching 11 bases. Per germline, CDR1 SQVTM and CDR2 ANQGSEA. The CDR3 contains 14 residues. Trimming took 5 bases from V and 5 from J; bases not matched to a gene: 7. The CDR3 DNA reads as TGCAGCGTTTTACTAGCGGGAGTTGGGGAGACCCAGTACTTC. Its translation: CSVLLAGVGETQYF.

This chain's CDR3 is CASSPGRASQQYF. In DNA form, the CDR3 reads TGCGCCAGCAGCCCCGGACGGGCCTCACAGCAGTACTTC. The V call is TRBV4-3, the J call TRBJ2-7; D uncertain. CDR1 LGHNA and CDR2 YSLEER come from the germline V gene. The V and J ends lost 4 bases and 8 bases respectively, with 15 bases between them. The CDR3 length is 13 residues.

V usage is TRBV7-9 and J usage is TRBJ2-7, with D perhaps being TRBD1 or TRBD2 (6 bases each). In germline, CDR1 is SEHNR, CDR2 FQNEAQ (reference sequence). With 3 bases removed from V and 5 bases from J, the gap between germline ends came to 17 bases. This CDR3 is built from 15 residues. DNA for the CDR3: TGTGCCAGCAGCTTGTTAAGGGGGGCTGACAACGAGCAGTACTTC. Translating it yields CASSLLRGADNEQYF.

This clonotype was picked up a small number of times. This chain connects TRBV9 to TRBJ2-3; TRBD2 might be the D (6 bases). This CDR3 is built from 18 residues. CDR1 and CDR2 (germline): SGDLS, YYNGEE. Trimming cost V 0 bases and J 2 bases, with 19 bases left between them. As DNA, the CDR3 is TGTGCCAGCAGCGTAGACGTGGGCGGGGCCATCTTCACAGATACGCAGTATTTT. Residues: CASSVDVGGAIFTDTQYF. The complete variable domain, with remaining parts taken from reference TRBV9 and TRBJ2-3, reads DSGVTQTPKHLITATGQRVTLRCSPRSGDLSVYWYQQSLDQGLQFLIQYYNGEERAKGNILERFSAQQFPDLHSELNLSSLELGDSALYFCASSVDVGGAIFTDTQYFGPGTRLTVL.

This clonotype showed up many times. The chain links TRBV5-1 to TRBJ1-1; 8 bases agree with TRBD1. Germline V CDR1 and CDR2: SGHRS, YFSETQ. CDR3 length equals 14 residues. Trimming removed 4 bases from V and 2 bases from J; junction bases left unmatched: 4. The CDR3 DNA reads as TGCGCCAGCAGCGGGACAGGCTTTAACACTGAAGCTTTCTTT. Translating it yields CASSGTGFNTEAFF.

The rearrangement uses TRBV20-1 and TRBJ2-1, with 8 nucleotides matching TRBD1. The germline gives CDR1 DFQATT, CDR2 SNEGSKA (reference sequence). This CDR3 is built from 15 residues. V gave up 4 bases and J gave up 0 bases; unmatched junction bases: 5. The CDR3 sequence: CSANDRGRSYNEQFF. The CDR3 coding sequence is TGCAGTGCTAATGACAGGGGACGCTCCTACAATGAGCAGTTCTTC.

V and J are TRBV12-3 or TRBV12-4 and TRBJ1-6, with a possible D match to TRBD1 (5 bases). The CDR3 has 13 residues. The germline V and J ends were trimmed by 6 bases and 5 bases, with 8 bases remaining between them. The CDR3 coding sequence is TGTGCCAGCAGCTGGGGGAATAATTCACCCCTCCACTTT. It yields the protein CASSWGNNSPLHF.

This clonotype turned up a few times. V usage is TRBV10-2 and J usage is TRBJ1-3; D gene uncertain. This CDR3 is built from 15 residues. V shed 8 bases and J shed 0 bases, with 14 bases lying between them. Germline V gene lookup returns CDR1 WSHSY and CDR2 SAAADI. CDR3 sequence (DNA): TGCGCCAGCGGTATACAAGTGAGCTCTGGAAACACCATATATTTT. Protein product: CASGIQVSSGNTIYF.

The chain combines TRBV7-9 with TRBJ2-7, with D tentatively TRBD1 or TRBD2 (5 bases each). V was clipped by 3 bases and J by 2 bases, with 14 bases between them. This CDR3 is built from 15 residues. Germline values: CDR1 SEHNR, CDR2 FQNEAQ (reference sequence). The CDR3 bases are TGTGCCAGCAGCTTTAGAACCGGGACCACCTACGAGCAGTACTTC. Translating gives CASSFRTGTTYEQYF.

This clonotype turned up a few times. The V and J genes are TRBV6-5 and TRBJ1-1, with D uncertain. The V end lost 2 bases, the J end lost 1 base, and 8 bases lay between the germline ends. The V gene's germline CDR1 is MNHEY and CDR2 SVGAGI. The CDR3 loop spans 14 amino acids. CDR3: CASSYNHRNTEAFF. The CDR3 nucleotides are TGTGCCAGCAGTTACAATCACAGGAACACTGAAGCTTTCTTT.

The chain combines TRBV20-1 with TRBJ2-5; D is perhaps TRBD1 (5 bases). Trimming removed 2 bases at V and 3 bases at J, with 7 bases between. This CDR3 spans 12 amino acids. Germline V gives CDR1 DFQATT, CDR2 SNEGSKA (reference sequence). The CDR3: CSARIGEETQYF. In DNA form, the CDR3 reads TGCAGTGCTAGAATAGGGGAAGAGACCCAGTACTTC.

This clonotype has just a few counts. J is TRBJ2-7 and V is TRBV7-9, with TRBD2 matching over 10 bases. Germline CDR1 and CDR2: SEHNR and FQNEAQ (reference sequence). Trimming cost V 3 bases and J 2 bases; bases outside gene matches: 7. The length of the CDR3 is 16 residues. The DNA for the CDR3 is TGTGCCAGCAGCTTGGGTTCTAGCGGGGGCCCCTACGAGCAGTACTTC. Translating it yields CASSLGSSGGPYEQYF.

This chain uses TRBV5-6 with TRBJ1-4; D unresolved. V lost 0 bases, J lost 5 bases, and 11 bases lay in between. The length of the CDR3 is 15 residues. Germline CDR1 SGHDT, CDR2 YYEEEE. CDR3 amino acids: CASSLGLRENEKLFF. The CDR3 nucleotides are TGTGCCAGCAGCTTGGGCCTACGGGAAAATGAAAAACTGTTTTTT.

The chain uses TRBV6-2 or TRBV6-3 and TRBJ2-5; the D gene is possibly TRBD2 (7 bases). The length of the CDR3 is 17 residues. Trimming stripped 0 bases from V and 1 base from J, with 15 bases between. In germline, CDR1 is MNHEY, CDR2 SVGEGT. The CDR3 loop reads CASSYSVGGATQETQYF. CDR3 bases: TGTGCCAGCAGTTACTCGGTAGGGGGGGCCACCCAAGAGACCCAGTACTTC.